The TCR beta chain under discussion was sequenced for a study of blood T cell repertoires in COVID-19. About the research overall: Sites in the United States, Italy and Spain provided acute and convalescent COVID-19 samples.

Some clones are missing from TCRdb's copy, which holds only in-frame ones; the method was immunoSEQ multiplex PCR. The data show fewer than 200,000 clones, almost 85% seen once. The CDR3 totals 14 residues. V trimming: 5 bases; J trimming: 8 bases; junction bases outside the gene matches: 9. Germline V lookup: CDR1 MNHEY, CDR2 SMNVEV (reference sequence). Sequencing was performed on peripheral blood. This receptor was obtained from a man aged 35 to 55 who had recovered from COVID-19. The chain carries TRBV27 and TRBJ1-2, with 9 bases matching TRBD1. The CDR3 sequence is CASSGGRTGVGYTF. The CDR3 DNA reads TGTGCCAGCAGTGGGGGAAGGACAGGGGTCGGCTACACCTTC.